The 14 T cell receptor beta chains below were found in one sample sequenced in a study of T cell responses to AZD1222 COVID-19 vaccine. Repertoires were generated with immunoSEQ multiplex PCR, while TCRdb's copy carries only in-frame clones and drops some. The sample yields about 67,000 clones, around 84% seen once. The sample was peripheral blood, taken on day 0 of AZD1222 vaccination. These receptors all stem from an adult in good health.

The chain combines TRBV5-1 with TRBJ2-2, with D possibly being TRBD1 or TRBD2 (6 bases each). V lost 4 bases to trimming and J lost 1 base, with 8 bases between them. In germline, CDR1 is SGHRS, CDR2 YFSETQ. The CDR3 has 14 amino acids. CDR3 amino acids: CASSAGQNTGELFF. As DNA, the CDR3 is TGCGCCAGCAGCGCGGGACAGAACACCGGGGAGCTGTTTTTT.

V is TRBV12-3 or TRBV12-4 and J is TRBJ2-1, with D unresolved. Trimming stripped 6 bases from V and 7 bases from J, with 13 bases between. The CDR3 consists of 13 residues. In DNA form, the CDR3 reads TGTGCCAGCAGCCCACCCCTCGGGAATGAGCAGTTCTTC. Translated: CASSPPLGNEQFF.

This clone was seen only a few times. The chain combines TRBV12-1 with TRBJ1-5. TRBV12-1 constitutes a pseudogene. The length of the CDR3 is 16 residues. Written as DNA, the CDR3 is TGTGCCAGCAGCTTTGGACGAAACAATAGCAATCAGCCCCAGCATTTT. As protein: CASSFGRNNSNQPQHF.

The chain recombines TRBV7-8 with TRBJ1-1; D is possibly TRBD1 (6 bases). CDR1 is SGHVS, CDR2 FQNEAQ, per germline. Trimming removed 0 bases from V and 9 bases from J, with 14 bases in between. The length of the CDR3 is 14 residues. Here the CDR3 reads CASSLATGLGQAFF. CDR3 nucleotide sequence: TGTGCCAGCAGCTTAGCGACAGGACTTGGCCAAGCTTTCTTT.

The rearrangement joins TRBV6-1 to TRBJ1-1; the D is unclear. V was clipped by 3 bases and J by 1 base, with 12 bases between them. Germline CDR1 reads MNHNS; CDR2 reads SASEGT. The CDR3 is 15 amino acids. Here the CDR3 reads CASSDWVGRNTEAFF. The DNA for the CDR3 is TGTGCCAGCAGTGATTGGGTCGGGCGGAACACTGAAGCTTTCTTT.

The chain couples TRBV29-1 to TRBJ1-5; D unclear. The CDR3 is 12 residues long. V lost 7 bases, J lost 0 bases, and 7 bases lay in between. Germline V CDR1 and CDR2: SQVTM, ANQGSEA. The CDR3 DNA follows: TGCAGCGCCTCAAATAGCAATCAGCCCCAGCATTTT. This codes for CSASNSNQPQHF.

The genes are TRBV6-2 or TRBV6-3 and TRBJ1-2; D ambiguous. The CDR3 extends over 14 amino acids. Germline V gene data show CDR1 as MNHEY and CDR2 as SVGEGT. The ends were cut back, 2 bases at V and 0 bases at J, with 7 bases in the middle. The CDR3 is CASSYIPANYGYTF. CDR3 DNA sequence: TGTGCCAGCAGTTACATTCCAGCTAACTATGGCTACACCTTC.

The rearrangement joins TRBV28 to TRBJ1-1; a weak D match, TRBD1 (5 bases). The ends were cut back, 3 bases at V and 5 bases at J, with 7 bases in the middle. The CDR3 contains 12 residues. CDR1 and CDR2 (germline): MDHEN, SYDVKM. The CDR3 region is CASSLRGTEAFF. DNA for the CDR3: TGTGCCAGCAGTTTGAGGGGAACTGAAGCTTTCTTT.

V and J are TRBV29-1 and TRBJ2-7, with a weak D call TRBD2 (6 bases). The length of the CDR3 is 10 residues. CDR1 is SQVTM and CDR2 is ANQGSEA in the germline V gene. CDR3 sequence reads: CSAGGYEQYF. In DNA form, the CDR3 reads TGCAGTGCCGGGGGCTACGAGCAGTACTTC.

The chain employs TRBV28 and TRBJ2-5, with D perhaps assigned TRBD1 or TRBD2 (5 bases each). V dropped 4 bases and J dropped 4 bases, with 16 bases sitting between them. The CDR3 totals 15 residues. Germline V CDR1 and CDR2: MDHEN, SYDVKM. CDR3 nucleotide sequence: TGTGCCAGCAGTTCTCAACGATCGGGACGAGAGACCCAGTACTTC. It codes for CASSSQRSGRETQYF.

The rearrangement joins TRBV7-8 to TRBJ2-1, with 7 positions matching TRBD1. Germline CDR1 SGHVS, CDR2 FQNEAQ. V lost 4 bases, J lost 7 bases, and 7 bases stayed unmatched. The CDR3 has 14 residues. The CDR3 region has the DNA TGTGCCAGCAGCTCCAGGGGGAGTAAGAATGAGCAGTTCTTC. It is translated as CASSSRGSKNEQFF.

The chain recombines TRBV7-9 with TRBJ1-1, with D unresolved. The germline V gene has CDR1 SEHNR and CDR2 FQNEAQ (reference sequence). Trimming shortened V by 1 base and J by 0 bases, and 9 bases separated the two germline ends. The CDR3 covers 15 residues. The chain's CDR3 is CASSLGSGLNTEAFF. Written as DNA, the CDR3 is TGTGCCAGCAGCTTAGGAAGCGGATTGAACACTGAAGCTTTCTTT.

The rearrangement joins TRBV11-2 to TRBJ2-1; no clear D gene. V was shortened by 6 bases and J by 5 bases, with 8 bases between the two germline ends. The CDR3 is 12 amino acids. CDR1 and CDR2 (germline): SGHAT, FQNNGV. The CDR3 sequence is CASSRHNNEQFF. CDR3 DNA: TGTGCCAGCAGTCGACACAACAATGAGCAGTTCTTC.

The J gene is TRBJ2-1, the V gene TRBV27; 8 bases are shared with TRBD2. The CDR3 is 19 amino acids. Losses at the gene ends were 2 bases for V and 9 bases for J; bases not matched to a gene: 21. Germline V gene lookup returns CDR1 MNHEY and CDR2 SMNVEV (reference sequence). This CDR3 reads CASSLGLAILAGGPSEQFF. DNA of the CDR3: TGTGCCAGCAGTTTAGGCCTCGCTATACTGGCGGGGGGCCCTTCTGAGCAGTTCTTC.